Presented here are 28 T cell receptor beta chains from one specimen sequenced in a study of preoperative IRX-2 immunotherapy in early breast cancer (dated by TCRdb to the late 2010s). The library came from the immunoSEQ multiplex PCR assay. The source is immuneACCESS, and TCRdb retained only in-frame sequences with V and J called. Part of the clones is not carried over; for the studies checked, unresolved V genes explain less than half of this, and the remainder is unexplained. The table for this sample lists 40,000 to 45,000 clones; around 77% of them were counted only once. The leading ten clones occupy approximately 1.1% of the sample. The treatment or condition label of this sample denotes: preoperative locoregional IRX-2 cytokine immunotherapy. The source was tumor tissue, collected after IRX-2 immunotherapy. The origin of the receptors is a human donor with breast cancer.

This chain uses TRBV12-2 with TRBJ1-5; TRBD1 is the table's D call, not checked against the DNA. TRBV12-2 is a pseudogene. The CDR3 consists of 16 residues. This CDR3 reads CASRFPPLTGLSPQHF. The CDR3 DNA follows: TGTGCAAGTCGCTTCCCTCCTTTGACAGGTTTGAGTCCCCAGCATTTT.

This clone was seen just once. The chain recombines TRBV19 with TRBJ1-6, with D perhaps TRBD1 (6 bases). Germline lookup yields CDR1 LNHDA and CDR2 SQIVND (reference sequence). CDR3 length: 15 amino acids. Trimming removed 6 bases at V and 10 bases at J, with 19 bases between. DNA for the CDR3: TGTGCCAGTAGACCTCAGGGGTCATTACAATCACCCCTCCACTTT. It specifies CASRPQGSLQSPLHF.

The rearrangement joins TRBV9 to TRBJ2-1; 10 bases match TRBD2. Per germline, CDR1 SGDLS and CDR2 YYNGEE. With 4 bases clipped from V and 10 bases from J, the junction kept 14 bases outside the gene matches. The CDR3 has 16 residues. Written as DNA, the CDR3 is TGTGCCAGCAGCCAAGGAGGGGTAGCGGGAGGAGAAGAGCAGTTCTTC. Protein sequence: CASSQGGVAGGEEQFF.

V and J are TRBV11-3 and TRBJ2-3; TRBD1 matches 7 bases. The CDR3 has 15 amino acids. The V gene's germline CDR1 is SGHNT and CDR2 YENEEA. V was clipped by 4 bases and J by 6 bases; unmatched bases: 10. The CDR3 sequence is CASSSYRGKGDTQYF. DNA for the CDR3: TGTGCCAGCAGCTCCTACAGGGGTAAGGGGGATACGCAGTATTTT.

The CDR3, as DNA: TGTGCCAGCAGTTCCGCAGACCCTAGCACAGATACGCAGTATTTT. Translating gives CASSSADPSTDTQYF. This sequence joins TRBV28 and TRBJ2-3; D gene uncertain. The CDR3 runs 15 residues. The germline gives CDR1 MDHEN, CDR2 SYDVKM. V was shortened by 4 bases and J by 0 bases, with 11 bases between the two germline ends.

The CDR3, as DNA: TGTGCCACCCAATGGGCCCTAAATGAAATGTTTTTT. It translates to CATQWALNEMFF. This rearrangement joins TRBV6-8 to TRBJ2-2, with no clear D. This CDR3 is 12 amino acids long. Germline values: CDR1 MNHGY, CDR2 SAAAGT. Trimming left V 10 bases short and J 15 bases short, with 21 bases between.

CDR3: CASSQDLNSKQYF. The CDR3 coding sequence is TGCGCCAGCAGCCAAGATCTTAACAGCAAACAGTACTTC. This sequence joins TRBV4-1 and TRBJ2-7, with D unclear. This CDR3 is 13 amino acids long. V was clipped by 0 bases and J by 10 bases, with 13 bases between them. Germline values: CDR1 MGHRA, CDR2 YSYEKL.

The gene calls are TRBV6-8 and TRBJ1-1; D is ambiguous. Trimming took 8 bases from V and 4 from J, leaving 11 bases between them. The CDR3 runs 12 residues. Germline CDR1 MNHGY, CDR2 SAAAGT. CDR3 coding DNA: TGTGCCAGCGGGAGGGAATCCACTGAAGCTTTCTTT. It yields the protein CASGRESTEAFF.

The chain uses TRBV1 and TRBJ1-1. TRBV1 is a documented pseudogene. This CDR3 spans 15 amino acids. The CDR3 spells CASSQAGSLGTEAFF. CDR3 bases: TGCGCCAGCAGCCAAGCGGGCAGCCTAGGCACTGAAGCTTTCTTT.

This clone was counted between two and nine times. The V gene is TRBV6-8, the J gene TRBJ2-7; possible D gene TRBD1, 5 bases. Germline CDR1 and CDR2: MNHGY and SAAAGT. V shed 10 bases and J shed 4 bases, with 17 bases lying between them. The CDR3 spans 13 residues. The CDR3 DNA reads as TGTGCCACCACCGAAAGACAGACATACGAGCAGTACTTC. Amino acids: CATTERQTYEQYF.

The table lists this clone with a count of one. The rearrangement joins TRBV1 to TRBJ2-7. TRBV1 is classified as a pseudogene. There are 15 residues in the CDR3. DNA for the CDR3: TGCGCCAGCAGCCAAGGGGACCAAGGGGACTACGAGCAGTACTTC. As protein: CASSQGDQGDYEQYF.

This clone was seen only a few times. The rearrangement links TRBV6-8 to TRBJ2-7; tentative D call: TRBD2 (10 bases). The V gene's germline CDR1 is MNHGY and CDR2 SAAAGT. This CDR3 spans 18 amino acids. The V end lost 5 bases, the J end lost 2 bases, and 25 bases lay between the germline ends. As DNA, the CDR3 is TGTGCCAGCAGTAAACAGGGGGCCCTAGCGGGGGTGACCTACGAGCAGTACTTC. This gives the protein CASSKQGALAGVTYEQYF.

This chain's CDR3 is CASSPGRFIEKLFF. The CDR3 bases are TGTGCCAGCTCACCGGGGAGGTTTATTGAAAAACTGTTTTTT. The rearrangement links TRBV18 to TRBJ1-4; D not resolved. Germline V gene sequence: CDR1 KGHSH, CDR2 LQKENI. V was clipped by 3 bases and J by 7 bases, with 12 bases between them. This CDR3 is 14 amino acids long.

This clone appeared a few times. The J gene is TRBJ1-6, the V gene TRBV11-3; tentatively, D is TRBD1 (5 bases). This CDR3 is 19 amino acids long. Trimming removed 5 bases at V and 6 bases at J, with 26 bases between. The germline gives CDR1 SGHNT, CDR2 YENEEA. The CDR3 spells CASSPIGTPTETLNSPLHF. As DNA, the CDR3 is TGTGCCAGCAGCCCGATTGGGACTCCTACCGAAACCCTTAATTCACCCCTCCACTTT.

This chain uses TRBV5-1 with TRBJ2-2, with unresolved D. V gave up 4 bases and J gave up 0 bases, with 7 bases separating them. CDR1 SGHRS and CDR2 YFSETQ come from the germline V gene. The CDR3 spans 14 residues. CDR3 sequence: CASSLSTNTGELFF. CDR3 coding DNA: TGCGCCAGCAGCCTCTCGACGAACACCGGGGAGCTGTTTTTT.

This chain connects TRBV10-2 to TRBJ2-7; 8 bases are a match to TRBD2. V shed 3 bases, J shed 11 bases, and the junction held 15 bases outside the gene matches. Per the germline V gene, CDR1 is WSHSY and CDR2 is SAAADI. This CDR3 has 15 residues. The CDR3 region is CASSEVRGGFLREYF. As DNA, the CDR3 is TGCGCCAGCAGTGAAGTACGGGGGGGATTCCTACGGGAGTACTTC.

The rearrangement uses TRBV7-7 and TRBJ1-5, with 8 positions matching TRBD1. The CDR3 sequence is 15 residues long. Germline V CDR1 and CDR2: SSHAT, FNYEAQ (reference sequence). With V trimmed by 4 bases and J by 0 bases, 2 bases remained unmatched. CDR3 bases: TGTGCCAGCAGCTCGGGACAGGCTAGCAATCAGCCCCAGCATTTT. Its translation: CASSSGQASNQPQHF. Supplemented by reference TRBV7-7 and TRBJ1-5, the full variable domain reads GAGVSQSPRYKVTKRGQDVTLRCDPISSHATLYWYQQALGQGPEFLTYFNYEAQPDKSGLPSDRFSAERPEGSISTLTIQRTEQRDSAMYRCASSSGQASNQPQHFGDGTRLSIL.

V usage is TRBV30 and J usage is TRBJ2-7; D is perhaps TRBD2 (5 bases). The V end lost 5 bases, the J end lost 2 bases, and 19 bases lay between the germline ends. Germline-derived CDR1 and CDR2 are GTSNPN and SVGIG (reference sequence). The CDR3 loop spans 15 amino acids. The CDR3 DNA follows: TGTGCCTGGTCCCTACCGGACTGGATCGCCTACGAGCAGTACTTC. Translated, it gives CAWSLPDWIAYEQYF.

Comments on this clone: This specimen includes other DNA sequences encoding the same CDR3. The chain links TRBV18 to TRBJ2-7, with unresolved D. The CDR3 spans 14 residues. Germline V gives CDR1 KGHSH, CDR2 LQKENI. Trimming removed 3 bases at V and 1 base at J, with 10 bases between. The CDR3 DNA reads as TGTGCCAGCTCACCTCCCGTACGTTCCTACGAGCAGTACTTC. Its translation is CASSPPVRSYEQYF. Combining the CDR3 with reference TRBV18 and TRBJ2-7 gives the whole variable domain NAGVMQNPRHLVRRRGQEARLRCSPMKGHSHVYWYRQLPEEGLKFMVYLQKENIIDESGMPKERFSAEFPKEGPSILRIQQVVRGDSAAYFCASSPPVRSYEQYFGPGTRLTVT.

V usage is TRBV6-8 and J usage is TRBJ2-2; D tentatively reads TRBD1 or TRBD2 (5 bases each). V was cut by 8 bases and J by 0 bases, with 10 bases left in between. CDR1 is MNHGY and CDR2 is SAAAGT in the germline V gene. The CDR3 is 14 amino acids. The CDR3 spells CASGGRSNTGELFF. The CDR3 bases are TGTGCCAGCGGGGGACGGTCGAACACCGGGGAGCTGTTTTTT.

The chain links TRBV19 to TRBJ1-6; the D gene is possibly TRBD1 (6 bases). V was trimmed by 5 bases and J by 4 bases, leaving 15 bases between them. Looked up from germline, CDR1 is LNHDA and CDR2 is SQIVND (reference sequence). The CDR3 covers 16 residues. The CDR3 sequence: CASSPGAGEYNSPLHF. CDR3 bases: TGTGCCAGTAGTCCGGGGGCAGGGGAGTATAATTCACCCCTCCACTTT.

V gene TRBV6-8 combines with J gene TRBJ1-2, with TRBD1 matching over 8 bases. The V and J ends lost 5 bases and 7 bases, in that order; junction bases with no gene match: 12. This CDR3 spans 15 amino acids. Germline values: CDR1 MNHGY, CDR2 SAAAGT. For the CDR3, the DNA is TGTGCCAGCAGTGGACAGGGCACGAGGAAGATTGGCTACACCTTC. It specifies CASSGQGTRKIGYTF.

The chain uses TRBV1 and TRBJ1-1; no DNA check was done on the table's D call, TRBD1. TRBV1 is recorded as a pseudogene. The CDR3 has 13 amino acids. The CDR3 loop reads CASSQDPITEAFF. CDR3 in DNA: TGCGCCAGCAGCCAAGATCCAATCACTGAAGCTTTCTTT.

The V call is TRBV19, the J call TRBJ2-5; 10 bases line up with TRBD2. Trimming at V came to 6 bases and at J to 2 bases, leaving 15 bases not matched to a gene. Germline lookup yields CDR1 LNHDA and CDR2 SQIVND (reference sequence). This CDR3 has 18 amino acids. This CDR3 is CASSDASRLAGKQETQYF. The CDR3 DNA reads TGTGCCAGTAGCGACGCGTCTCGACTAGCGGGCAAACAAGAGACCCAGTACTTC. Filled out from reference TRBV19 and TRBJ2-5, the complete variable domain reads DGGITQSPKYLFRKEGQNVTLSCEQNLNHDAMYWYRQDPGQGLRLIYYSQIVNDFQKGDIAEGYSVSREKKESFPLTVTSAQKNPTAFYLCASSDASRLAGKQETQYFGPGTRLLVL.

The V and J genes are TRBV29-1 and TRBJ2-1; 11 nucleotides agree with TRBD2. This CDR3 comprises 13 residues. V shed 7 bases, J shed 4 bases, and the junction held 3 bases outside the gene matches. CDR1 is SQVTM, CDR2 ANQGSEA, per germline. CDR3 sequence: CSASGRNYNEQFF. The CDR3 region has the DNA TGCAGCGCTAGCGGGAGGAATTACAATGAGCAGTTCTTC.

The chain couples TRBV15 to TRBJ2-1; 7 bases line up with TRBD1. Germline trimming cut 0 bases from V and 7 bases from J; bases unmatched to any gene: 6. The CDR3 totals 15 residues. Germline assignment: CDR1 LNHNV and CDR2 YYDKDF (reference sequence). CDR3: CATSRDRQGGNEQFF. DNA of the CDR3: TGTGCCACCAGCAGAGATAGACAGGGTGGTAATGAGCAGTTCTTC.

This clone is categorized as medium-sized. V gene TRBV6-8 combines with J gene TRBJ2-3; a weak D match, TRBD2 (6 bases). V lost 10 bases and J 0 bases, leaving 14 bases between the germline ends. CDR1 and CDR2 (germline): MNHGY, SAAAGT. The CDR3 is 14 amino acids. CDR3 loop: CAITGGDSTDTQYF. The CDR3 DNA sequence: TGTGCCATCACGGGCGGGGATAGCACAGATACGCAGTATTTT.

V is TRBV6-4 and J is TRBJ1-5; D uncertain. V was cut by 5 bases and J by 2 bases, with 16 bases left in between. Germline CDR1 MRHNA, CDR2 SNTAGT. This CDR3 region has 16 residues. CDR3: CASSSLRGGGNQPQHF. CDR3 DNA sequence: TGTGCCAGCAGTTCGCTTCGGGGAGGTGGCAATCAGCCCCAGCATTTT.